This is a list of T cell receptor beta chains from one sample in a study of T cell repertoires in cytomegalovirus infection. One entry per CDR3 protein, called by TCRdb with MiXCR from the reads. The sample comprises tens of thousands of distinct CDR3 sequences, roughly a quarter of which are singletons, and approximately 48% rests with the top ten. These receptors' targets are unknown. The source material was CD8+ T cells from cultured PBMCs, sampled from culture after CMV antigen stimulation. Receptors were obtained from a human donor in good health (CMV status not recorded). Some clones in this sample may be carry-over from other donors' samples. CDR3s include the opening cysteine and the closing phenylalanine or tryptophan. The D gene is left open where the match is weak. Rows give clone size only sometimes, using once, few, many, or a class for an expanded clone.

v_gene	d_gene	abundance	len	j_gene	CDR3nt	CDR3aa
TRBV7-3	-	many	13	TRBJ2-3	TGTGCCAGCAGCAGTACTAGCACAGATACGCAGTATTTT	CASSSTSTDTQYF
TRBV4-3	-	many	16	TRBJ2-7	TGCGCCAGCAGCCAAGAATCGGCCCCCGGCTCCTACGAGCAGTACTTC	CASSQESAPGSYEQYF
TRBV11-3	-	few	15	TRBJ2-1	TGTGCCAGCAGCCCACGGGACGGGGGCCACAATGAGCAGTTCTTC	CASSPRDGGHNEQFF
TRBV19	TRBD1	few	15	TRBJ1-2	TGTGCCAGTAGCCCGGGACAGGGGGGACTCTATGGCTACACCTTC	CASSPGQGGLYGYTF
TRBV7-9	TRBD2	-	13	TRBJ2-7	TGTGTCAGCAGCTGGACTAGTGGCTACGAGCAGTACTTC	CVSSWTSGYEQYF
TRBV6-2/TRBV6-3	-	medium-sized	13	TRBJ2-1	TGTGCCAGCAGCCGCCGAAAGTACAATGAGCAGTTCTTC	CASSRRKYNEQFF
TRBV6-5	-	many	14	TRBJ2-5	TGTGCCAGCAGTTACTCGCGGGGCCAAGAGACCCAGTACTTC	CASSYSRGQETQYF
TRBV27	-	-	16	TRBJ2-7	TGTGCCAGCAGTTTAGGACAGTCCCTCAGTTCGGGGGAGCAGTACTTC	CASSLGQSLSSGEQYF
TRBV9	-	-	14	TRBJ2-2	TGTGCCAACAGCATGTCAGGAGACACCGGGGAGCTGTTTTTT	CANSMSGDTGELFF
TRBV20-1	TRBD1	-	15	TRBJ1-5	TGCAGTGCTAGATCGGACAGGGGATTTAATCAGCCCCAGCATTTT	CSARSDRGFNQPQHF
TRBV28	TRBD1	-	14	TRBJ1-2	TGTGCCAGTTCAGGGGGACCTTCTAACTATGGCTACACCTTC	CASSGGPSNYGYTF
TRBV24-1	TRBD2	-	18	TRBJ2-6	TGTGCCACCAGTGGTCCTTTAGCGGGGAGCTCTGGGGCCAACGTCCTGACTTTC	CATSGPLAGSSGANVLTF
TRBV30	-	once	14	TRBJ2-1	TGTGCCTGGGGGCTGCGCGCTAGGGGCGATGAGCAGTTCTTC	CAWGLRARGDEQFF
TRBV20-1	-	few	17	TRBJ2-3	TGCAGTGCTAGAGATCGGGGGGCCTGGGGGCTCACAGATACGCAGTATTTT	CSARDRGAWGLTDTQYF
TRBV4-1	-	many	15	TRBJ2-7	TGCGCCAGCAGCCAAGAGGCGGGGAACTCCTACGAGCAGTACTTC	CASSQEAGNSYEQYF
TRBV12-3/TRBV12-4	-	-	14	TRBJ2-6	TGTGCCAGCAGGAAAAGGGCGGAGGCCAACGTCCTGACTTTC	CASRKRAEANVLTF
TRBV7-2	TRBD1	many	15	TRBJ2-4	TGTGCCAGCTCCGGGACAGGGGCACCCAAAAACATTCAGTACTTC	CASSGTGAPKNIQYF
TRBV30	-	-	13	TRBJ1-1	TGTGCCTGGAGGACAGGTTCTCGCACTGAAGCTTTCTTT	CAWRTGSRTEAFF
TRBV27	TRBD1	few	15	TRBJ1-6	TGTGCCAGCAGTACCGGGACAGGTTCTGACTCACCCCTCCACTTT	CASSTGTGSDSPLHF
TRBV5-5	-	few	14	TRBJ2-5	TGTGCCAGCAGCTCAACAGAGCCTCGGGAGACCCAGTACTTC	CASSSTEPRETQYF
TRBV19	TRBD1	few	14	TRBJ2-5	TGTGCCAGTAAGCGAGGGGACAGCAAAGAGACCCAGTACTTC	CASKRGDSKETQYF
TRBV27	TRBD1	-	13	TRBJ2-7	TGTGCCAGCAACTCCGGGACAGGGAACGAGCAGTACTTC	CASNSGTGNEQYF
TRBV9	TRBD1	-	16	TRBJ1-2	TGTGCCAGCAGCGTAGGGGGACAGGGGGCCCTCAGGGGCTACACCTTC	CASSVGGQGALRGYTF
TRBV6-5	TRBD1	-	15	TRBJ1-6	TGTGCCAGCAGGGACAGGAACCCCTATAATTCACCCCTCCACTTT	CASRDRNPYNSPLHF
TRBV20-1	-	-	15	TRBJ2-1	TGCAGTGCTAGAGAACTGGGCGGGATCGGCAATGAGCAGTTCTTC	CSARELGGIGNEQFF
TRBV2	TRBD2	few	14	TRBJ2-2	TGTGCCAGCCCCGGGACTACGAACACCGGGGAGCTGTTTTTT	CASPGTTNTGELFF
TRBV12-3/TRBV12-4	-	few	16	TRBJ2-6	TGTGCCAGCAGCCCCCCTCAAGGGGCTGGGGCCAACGTCCTGACTTTC	CASSPPQGAGANVLTF
TRBV4-3	-	few	16	TRBJ2-1	TGCGCCAGCAGCCAAGATAGGTCTGGGTCCTACAATGAGCAGTTCTTC	CASSQDRSGSYNEQFF
TRBV5-4	-	-	15	TRBJ2-7	TGTGCCAGCAGCTCCCGGCTAGTGGGACCCTACGAGCAGTACTTC	CASSSRLVGPYEQYF
TRBV7-3	TRBD2	few	16	TRBJ2-3	TGTGCCAGCAGCTCCCCCCTAGCGGGGGCCGCGGATACGCAGTATTTT	CASSSPLAGAADTQYF
TRBV27	-	-	12	TRBJ2-7	-	CASSSSGQPEYF
TRBV12-3/TRBV12-4	-	few	14	TRBJ1-6	TGTGCCAGCAGTTTAGCAGGGCAGAATTCACCCCTCCACTTT	CASSLAGQNSPLHF
TRBV7-2	TRBD1	few	14	TRBJ2-2	TGTGCCAGCAGCTTAGATAACAGGGGCGGGGAGCTGTTTTTT	CASSLDNRGGELFF
TRBV28	-	many	15	TRBJ2-7	TGTGCCAGCAGGACCCCCGGGACAATCGGGTACGAGCAGTACTTC	CASRTPGTIGYEQYF
TRBV30	-	few	17	TRBJ2-3	TGTGCCTGGAGTGTACCGAGCGCTCTTACTAGCACAGATACGCAGTATTTT	CAWSVPSALTSTDTQYF
TRBV6-5	-	-	13	TRBJ2-1	TGTGCCAGCAGTTACTCGGACGGGGGTGGGCAGTTCTTC	CASSYSDGGGQFF
TRBV19	-	few	12	TRBJ2-1	TGTGCCAGTAGTATGATCGGAAATGAGCAGTTCTTC	CASSMIGNEQFF